This T cell receptor beta chain is drawn from a study of T cell responses to AZD1222 COVID-19 vaccine. Method: immunoSEQ multiplex PCR; TCRdb's copy keeps in-frame clones and lacks some. This sample carries 70,000 to 90,000 clones, 80% to 90% of them seen once, and the ten largest clones take around 10%. Investigators merged groups given second doses at roughly 4 or roughly 12 weeks. Material: peripheral blood, obtained 28 days after the second AZD1222 dose. The clonotype originates from an adult who received the AZD1222 COVID-19 vaccine.

CDR3 DNA sequence: TGCGCCAGCAGCCAAGATCCCCTAGCGGGAGGGAACACCGGGGAGCTGTTTTTT. Translating it yields CASSQDPLAGGNTGELFF. The chain has TRBV4-3 and TRBJ2-2; TRBD2 agrees at 11 bases. The V gene end was trimmed by 0 bases and the J gene end by 1 base; junction bases not matched to a gene: 4. Germline CDR1 and CDR2: LGHNA and YSLEER. The CDR3 is 18 residues long.